Listed below are T cell receptor beta chains from one sample, sequenced in a study of ipilimumab plus nivolumab after autologous stem cell transplantation. This table comes from immunoSEQ multiplex PCR, and its TCRdb copy is limited to in-frame clones, with some not included. The sample lists over 75,000 clones, under 85% occurring once. The sequenced sample was PBMCs, obtained in a trial of ipilimumab plus nivolumab as post-transplant consolidation. The receptor source for this set is a male donor with diffuse large B-cell lymphoma. Each CDR3 is given with its conserved first and last residue. The D gene is left open where the match is weak. Clone sizes are given selectively: once, few, many, or a class where the clone is expanded.

J gene: TRBJ2-1
V gene: TRBV6-1
D gene: -
clone size: -
CDR3 DNA: TGTGCCAGCAGACCGGGACCGGGGCTCCAAGAGCAGTTCTTC
CDR3 protein: CASRPGPGLQEQFF

J gene: TRBJ1-5
V gene: TRBV18
D gene: TRBD1
clone size: -
CDR3 DNA: TGTGCCAGCTCAGCAGGGACAGGCGTAGTTCAGCCCCAGCATTTT
CDR3 protein: CASSAGTGVVQPQHF

J gene: TRBJ2-7
V gene: TRBV7-7
D gene: TRBD1
clone size: -
CDR3 DNA: TGTGCTAGCTCTTTGACAGGGGGGTGGGACGAGCAGTACTTC
CDR3 protein: CASSLTGGWDEQYF

J gene: TRBJ2-2
V gene: TRBV6-5
D gene: TRBD1
clone size: -
CDR3 DNA: TGTGCCAGCAGTTATACCGGACAGGGTCTCACCGGGGAGCTGTTTTTT
CDR3 protein: CASSYTGQGLTGELFF

J gene: TRBJ2-7
V gene: TRBV27
D gene: -
clone size: -
CDR3 DNA: TGTGCCCTCGGGCGGCAGAGTAAGATTTACGAGCAGTACTTC
CDR3 protein: CALGRQSKIYEQYF

J gene: TRBJ2-7
V gene: TRBV14
D gene: -
clone size: few
CDR3 DNA: TGTGCCAGCAGCCAGAGGGGCAGGGGGACTGTAGAGCAGTACTTC
CDR3 protein: CASSQRGRGTVEQYF

J gene: TRBJ2-1
V gene: TRBV10-1
D gene: TRBD2
clone size: -
CDR3 DNA: TGCGCCAGCAGTGAGTCCACGAGCGGGGGGCCGGTCTTC
CDR3 protein: CASSESTSGGPVF

J gene: TRBJ2-3
V gene: TRBV9
D gene: -
clone size: -
CDR3 DNA: TGTGCCAGCAGCGCGATGAATCCTAGCACAGATACGCAGTATTTT
CDR3 protein: CASSAMNPSTDTQYF

J gene: TRBJ1-4
V gene: TRBV5-4
D gene: -
clone size: few
CDR3 DNA: TGTGCCAGCAGCTTCTTGGGGTCGGGCGAAAAACTGTTTTTT
CDR3 protein: CASSFLGSGEKLFF

J gene: TRBJ2-1
V gene: TRBV6-1
D gene: -
clone size: -
CDR3 DNA: TGTGCCAGCAGTGACCGATTGACAGAAAGAGTCAATGAGCAGTTCTTC
CDR3 protein: CASSDRLTERVNEQFF

J gene: TRBJ2-7
V gene: TRBV1
D gene: -
clone size: once
CDR3 DNA: TGCACCAGCAGCCAAGACCAGGGACTAGCGGGGGATCCCTACGAGCAGTACTTC
CDR3 protein: CTSSQDQGLAGDPYEQYF

J gene: TRBJ2-6
V gene: TRBV2
D gene: TRBD1
clone size: -
CDR3 DNA: TGTGCCAGCAAGACAGGGCTCTCTGGGGCCAACGTCCTGACTTTC
CDR3 protein: CASKTGLSGANVLTF

J gene: TRBJ1-2
V gene: TRBV2
D gene: -
clone size: once
CDR3 DNA: TGTGCCAGCCAAGGGGCAGGGAAGGGCTTCGATGGCTACACCTTC
CDR3 protein: CASQGAGKGFDGYTF

J gene: TRBJ1-6
V gene: TRBV9
D gene: -
clone size: -
CDR3 DNA: TGTGCCAGCAGCGTAGGACCGCGTGTTGGTTCACCCCTCCACTTT
CDR3 protein: CASSVGPRVGSPLHF

J gene: TRBJ2-3
V gene: TRBV9
D gene: -
clone size: -
CDR3 DNA: TGTGCCAGCAGCGTTGAGGCCCGGAGTACGCAGTATTTT
CDR3 protein: CASSVEARSTQYF

J gene: TRBJ1-1
V gene: TRBV18
D gene: -
clone size: -
CDR3 DNA: TGTGCCAGCTCGTCAGGAGTGAACACTGAAGCTTTCTTT
CDR3 protein: CASSSGVNTEAFF

J gene: TRBJ2-7
V gene: TRBV7-8
D gene: TRBD1
clone size: -
CDR3 DNA: TGTGCCAGCAGCCCGGACAGGGGGCGCGAGCAGTACTTC
CDR3 protein: CASSPDRGREQYF

J gene: TRBJ2-2
V gene: TRBV19
D gene: -
clone size: few
CDR3 DNA: TGTGCCAGTAGTAGCAGAAACACCGGGGAGCTGTTTTTT
CDR3 protein: CASSSRNTGELFF

J gene: TRBJ2-7
V gene: TRBV6-6
D gene: -
clone size: -
CDR3 DNA: TGTGCCAGCAGCTCCGAAGGGTCCTACGAGCAGTACTTC
CDR3 protein: CASSSEGSYEQYF

J gene: TRBJ2-7
V gene: TRBV7-6
D gene: -
clone size: -
CDR3 DNA: TGTGCCAGCAGCTTAAATGGGTACGAGCAGTACTTC
CDR3 protein: CASSLNGYEQYF

J gene: TRBJ2-2
V gene: TRBV7-2
D gene: -
clone size: -
CDR3 DNA: TGTGCCAGCAGCCCCGGGACGGCGAACACCGGGGAGCTGTTTTTT
CDR3 protein: CASSPGTANTGELFF

J gene: TRBJ2-3
V gene: TRBV18
D gene: -
clone size: -
CDR3 DNA: TGTGCCAGCTCACCACGGGTCGGGGATACACAACCAGATACGCAGTATTTT
CDR3 protein: CASSPRVGDTQPDTQYF

J gene: TRBJ2-2
V gene: TRBV11-2
D gene: -
clone size: -
CDR3 DNA: TGTGCCAGCAGCTCCGGACGGACGAACACCGGGGAGCTGTTTTTT
CDR3 protein: CASSSGRTNTGELFF

J gene: TRBJ2-1
V gene: TRBV18
D gene: TRBD1
clone size: -
CDR3 DNA: TGTGCCAGCTCACCGAGACAGGGGGCCAATGAGCAGTTCTTC
CDR3 protein: CASSPRQGANEQFF

J gene: TRBJ1-2
V gene: TRBV28
D gene: -
clone size: -
CDR3 DNA: TGTGCCAGCAGTTTACTGGAGGGCTACACCTTC
CDR3 protein: CASSLLEGYTF

J gene: TRBJ1-2
V gene: TRBV5-4
D gene: TRBD1
clone size: -
CDR3 DNA: TGTGCCAGCAGCTGGGAGACAGGGAGGGACCTCGGCTACACCTTC
CDR3 protein: CASSWETGRDLGYTF

J gene: TRBJ2-7
V gene: TRBV18
D gene: TRBD1
clone size: -
CDR3 DNA: TGTGCCAGCTCATGGGACAGGACTTCATACGAGCAGTACTTC
CDR3 protein: CASSWDRTSYEQYF

J gene: TRBJ2-6
V gene: TRBV27
D gene: -
clone size: -
CDR3 DNA: TGTGCCAGCAGTTTACGGCCCGGGGCCAACGTCCTGACTTTC
CDR3 protein: CASSLRPGANVLTF

J gene: TRBJ1-6
V gene: TRBV27
D gene: TRBD1
clone size: -
CDR3 DNA: TGTGCCAGCAGCTTCCGGGACAGGGCGTTTTCACCCCTCCACTTT
CDR3 protein: CASSFRDRAFSPLHF

J gene: TRBJ1-4
V gene: TRBV7-8
D gene: -
clone size: -
CDR3 DNA: TGTGCCAGCAGCTCCGACAGAGCAACTAATGAAAAACTGTTTTTT
CDR3 protein: CASSSDRATNEKLFF

J gene: TRBJ1-3
V gene: TRBV7-6
D gene: -
clone size: -
CDR3 DNA: TGTGCCAGCAGCTTAGCCGCAGGTGGAAACACCATATATTTT
CDR3 protein: CASSLAAGGNTIYF

J gene: TRBJ2-3
V gene: TRBV4-1
D gene: TRBD2
clone size: -
CDR3 DNA: TGCGCCAGCAGCCAAGTAGGCGGGGGGGCCACAGATACGCAGTATTTT
CDR3 protein: CASSQVGGGATDTQYF

J gene: TRBJ2-3
V gene: TRBV6-5
D gene: TRBD2
clone size: -
CDR3 DNA: TGTGCCAGCAGTTACATAGCGGGGGGATTTACGCAGTATTTT
CDR3 protein: CASSYIAGGFTQYF

J gene: TRBJ2-3
V gene: TRBV5-6
D gene: -
clone size: few
CDR3 DNA: TGTGCCAGCAGCTGGTTGGGGGGCCCGGCGGTCACAGATACGCAGTATTTT
CDR3 protein: CASSWLGGPAVTDTQYF

J gene: TRBJ1-1
V gene: TRBV6-1
D gene: TRBD1
clone size: -
CDR3 DNA: TGTGCCAGCAGTGAACGGACAGGGATCCCTGAAGCTTTCTTT
CDR3 protein: CASSERTGIPEAFF

J gene: TRBJ2-1
V gene: TRBV6-1
D gene: -
clone size: -
CDR3 DNA: TGTGCCAGCAGTGAAGTTATGGTTCCGGATCCAACGTCCTACAATGAGCAGTTCTTC
CDR3 protein: CASSEVMVPDPTSYNEQFF

J gene: TRBJ2-2
V gene: TRBV15
D gene: -
clone size: -
CDR3 DNA: TGTGCCACCAGCCCAGACCAGTGGGACCGAGCGAACACCGGGGAGCTGTTTTTT
CDR3 protein: CATSPDQWDRANTGELFF

J gene: TRBJ1-1
V gene: TRBV15
D gene: -
clone size: -
CDR3 DNA: TGTGCCACCAGTCACGGGCGAGGGGAAGCTTTCTTT
CDR3 protein: CATSHGRGEAFF

J gene: TRBJ2-3
V gene: TRBV7-3
D gene: TRBD2
clone size: -
CDR3 DNA: TGTGCCAGCAGCTCGACAAATCTAGCGGGGAGTGATACGCAGTATTTT
CDR3 protein: CASSSTNLAGSDTQYF

J gene: TRBJ2-5
V gene: TRBV11-2
D gene: TRBD2
clone size: once
CDR3 DNA: TGTGCCAGCAGCTTCGGACTAGGGGAGACCCAGTACTTC
CDR3 protein: CASSFGLGETQYF

J gene: TRBJ1-1
V gene: TRBV6-7
D gene: -
clone size: -
CDR3 DNA: TGTGCCAGCAGTTACTCGCGCCGTGAAGCTTTCTTT
CDR3 protein: CASSYSRREAFF

J gene: TRBJ2-1
V gene: TRBV5-1
D gene: TRBD2
clone size: -
CDR3 DNA: TGCGCCAGCAGCTTGGCCTCAGGGACTAACAACTACAATGAGCAGTTCTTC
CDR3 protein: CASSLASGTNNYNEQFF

J gene: TRBJ1-2
V gene: TRBV5-6
D gene: -
clone size: -
CDR3 DNA: TGTGCCAGCAGCTTGCTGGCACAGGGTAGGGGCTACACCTTC
CDR3 protein: CASSLLAQGRGYTF

J gene: TRBJ2-3
V gene: TRBV19
D gene: -
clone size: -
CDR3 DNA: TGTGCCAGTAGTATAAGTAGCACCACAGATACGCAGTATTTT
CDR3 protein: CASSISSTTDTQYF

J gene: TRBJ2-3
V gene: TRBV15
D gene: -
clone size: -
CDR3 DNA: TGTGCCACCAGCAGAGATGCGGACACAGATACGCAGTATTTT
CDR3 protein: CATSRDADTDTQYF